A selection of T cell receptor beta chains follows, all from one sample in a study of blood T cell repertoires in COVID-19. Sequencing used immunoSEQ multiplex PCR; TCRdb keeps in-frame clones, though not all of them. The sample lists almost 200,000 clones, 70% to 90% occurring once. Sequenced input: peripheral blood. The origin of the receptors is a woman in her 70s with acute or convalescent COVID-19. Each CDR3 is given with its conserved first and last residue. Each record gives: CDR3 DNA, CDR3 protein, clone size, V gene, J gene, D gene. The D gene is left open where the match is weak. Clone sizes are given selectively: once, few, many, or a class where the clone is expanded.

DNA: TGCGCCAGCAGCTTGGGACAGGGGGCGAACGAGCAGTACTTC; CDR3: CASSLGQGANEQYF; size: NA; V: TRBV5-1; J: TRBJ2-7; D: TRBD1
DNA: TGTGCCAGCAGCTTAACAGGCAGGGACATTCAGTACTTC; CDR3: CASSLTGRDIQYF; size: NA; V: TRBV7-3; J: TRBJ2-4; D: NA
DNA: TGCGCCAGCAGCTTTTTACAGAACACCGGGGAGCTGTTTTTT; CDR3: CASSFLQNTGELFF; size: NA; V: TRBV5-1; J: TRBJ2-2; D: NA
DNA: TGTGCCAGTACTATTGCAGGGGTCCATCAGCCCCAGCATTTT; CDR3: CASTIAGVHQPQHF; size: NA; V: TRBV19; J: TRBJ1-5; D: NA
DNA: TGTGCCAGCAGCTTTAGGACTAGCGTAACCTACGAGCAGTACTTC; CDR3: CASSFRTSVTYEQYF; size: NA; V: TRBV7-9; J: TRBJ2-7; D: TRBD2
DNA: TGCGCCAGCAGCCAAGACGGGGGGGACTGGGGCTACACCTTC; CDR3: CASSQDGGDWGYTF; size: NA; V: TRBV4-3; J: TRBJ1-2; D: NA
DNA: TGTGCCAGCAGGTGGGGGCACACCGGGGAGCTGTTTTTT; CDR3: CASRWGHTGELFF; size: NA; V: TRBV6-5; J: TRBJ2-2; D: NA
DNA: TGTGCCAGCACCCCTCCGGGGGGGGTTGGGCCTCACAATGAGCAGTTCTTC; CDR3: CASTPPGGVGPHNEQFF; size: NA; V: TRBV27; J: TRBJ2-1; D: TRBD2
DNA: TGTGCCAGCAGCCCCACTGCAACTAATGAAAAACTGTTTTTT; CDR3: CASSPTATNEKLFF; size: NA; V: TRBV6-5; J: TRBJ1-4; D: NA
DNA: TGTGCCAGCAGTTACTTACAGGGAAACACTGAAGCTTTCTTT; CDR3: CASSYLQGNTEAFF; size: NA; V: TRBV6-5; J: TRBJ1-1; D: NA
DNA: TGTGCCAGCAGTTTTGGTAGGGGCTTGAGCTATGGCTACACCTTC; CDR3: CASSFGRGLSYGYTF; size: NA; V: TRBV27; J: TRBJ1-2; D: NA
DNA: TGCGCCAGCAGCTTGGGACAGGGGGGGAGCTATGGCTACACCTTC; CDR3: CASSLGQGGSYGYTF; size: NA; V: TRBV5-1; J: TRBJ1-2; D: TRBD1
DNA: TGTGCCAGTAGTCTCCCCGTGACACTCCAAGGCAACACCATATATTTT; CDR3: CASSLPVTLQGNTIYF; size: NA; V: TRBV19; J: TRBJ1-3; D: NA
DNA: TGTGCCAGCAGTTACGGGTGGGGCGGCAATCAGCCCCAGCATTTT; CDR3: CASSYGWGGNQPQHF; size: NA; V: TRBV6-2/TRBV6-3; J: TRBJ1-5; D: NA
DNA: TGTGCCAGCAGCCAAGATGGTGGAGGACTAGCGGGGGGAACAGATACGCAGTATTTT; CDR3: CASSQDGGGLAGGTDTQYF; size: NA; V: TRBV3-1/TRBV3-2; J: TRBJ2-3; D: TRBD2
DNA: TGTGCCAGCAGTTCTAGCGGGGGTGTTTACGGTGAGCAGTTCTTC; CDR3: CASSSSGGVYGEQFF; size: once; V: TRBV28; J: TRBJ2-1; D: TRBD2
DNA: TGCGCCAGCAGTGACCCCGGCTGGGGGGACTATGGCTACACCTTC; CDR3: CASSDPGWGDYGYTF; size: NA; V: TRBV10-2; J: TRBJ1-2; D: NA
DNA: TGTGCCAGCAGCAAAGGAACAGGGCACGAGCAGTACTTC; CDR3: CASSKGTGHEQYF; size: NA; V: TRBV21-1; J: TRBJ2-7; D: NA
DNA: TGCGCCAGCAGCCCTGGACTAGCGGGAGGCGGTCCTAGCACAGATACGCAGTATTTT; CDR3: CASSPGLAGGGPSTDTQYF; size: NA; V: TRBV5-1; J: TRBJ2-3; D: TRBD2
DNA: TGCGCCAGCAGCTTGGGACAGGGAAAGGTCTACGAGCAGTACTTC; CDR3: CASSLGQGKVYEQYF; size: NA; V: TRBV5-1; J: TRBJ2-7; D: TRBD1
DNA: TGTGCTAGTGGTTTGGCGGGACAGACATATGGCTACACCTTC; CDR3: CASGLAGQTYGYTF; size: NA; V: TRBV12-5; J: TRBJ1-2; D: TRBD1
DNA: TGTGCCAGCAGTCTACTAGACAAGAGAAACACCATATATTTT; CDR3: CASSLLDKRNTIYF; size: NA; V: TRBV2; J: TRBJ1-3; D: NA
DNA: TGTGCCAGCAGTTTATATGGGACTAGCGGAGACAATGAGCAGTTCTTC; CDR3: CASSLYGTSGDNEQFF; size: NA; V: TRBV27; J: TRBJ2-1; D: TRBD2
DNA: TGTGCCAGCAGCTCGATTCCGGGAAACCCGCAGTATTTT; CDR3: CASSSIPGNPQYF; size: NA; V: TRBV21-1; J: TRBJ2-3; D: NA
DNA: TGTGCCAGCAGCCTGGACAGGGGGCGAAATCAGCCCCAGCATTTT; CDR3: CASSLDRGRNQPQHF; size: NA; V: TRBV6-2/TRBV6-3; J: TRBJ1-5; D: TRBD1
DNA: TGTGCCAGCAGCGCACAGGGAGTAACACAGCCCCAGCATTTT; CDR3: CASSAQGVTQPQHF; size: NA; V: TRBV7-9; J: TRBJ1-5; D: NA
DNA: TGTGCCAGTAGTATAGAACAGGGAAGCACCGGGGAGCTGTTTTTT; CDR3: CASSIEQGSTGELFF; size: NA; V: TRBV19; J: TRBJ2-2; D: NA
DNA: TGTGCCAGCAGCGGGAGCGGGAGGACGACCGGGGAGCTGTTTTTT; CDR3: CASSGSGRTTGELFF; size: NA; V: TRBV9; J: TRBJ2-2; D: TRBD2
DNA: TGCGCCAGCAGCCAGGCTTCGACAGTCTATGGCTACACCTTC; CDR3: CASSQASTVYGYTF; size: NA; V: TRBV4-1; J: TRBJ1-2; D: NA
DNA: TGTGCCAGCAGCTTAGGCCCCCGGTACGAGCAGTACTTC; CDR3: CASSLGPRYEQYF; size: NA; V: TRBV11-3; J: TRBJ2-7; D: NA
DNA: TGCGCCAGCAGCTTACAGGACGGTTCCTACGAGCAGTACTTC; CDR3: CASSLQDGSYEQYF; size: NA; V: TRBV5-1; J: TRBJ2-7; D: NA